One sample yielded the 32 T cell receptor beta chains listed below, sequenced in a study of blood T cells in healthy people across ages. Using a J-beta primer mix together with a sample-barcoded 5' primer, a second PCR was run for about 6 to 11 cycles. Each CDR3 protein is one row after TCRdb ran MiXCR on the 5' RACE reads. The table shows 1.5 million to 2 million distinct CDR3 sequences, with about 50% occurring only once. The sequencing sample was made of blood. These receptors all stem from a woman aged 40 to 49 in good health.

In this sample, this clonotype turned up a few times. V is TRBV20-1 and J is TRBJ2-3, with TRBD1 matching over 8 bases. Germline trimming cut 0 bases from V and 2 bases from J; bases unmatched to any gene: 10. This CDR3 comprises 17 residues. CDR1 and CDR2 from the germline V gene are DFQATT and SNEGSKA (reference sequence). This CDR3 is CSARERGRGLSTDTQYF. For the CDR3, the DNA is TGCAGTGCTAGAGAGCGGGGCAGGGGGCTGTCCACAGATACGCAGTATTTT.

The CDR3 DNA reads as TGCAGTGCCCCCACCTCCTCCGGAGATACGCAGTATTTT. Translated: CSAPTSSGDTQYF. The chain links TRBV20-1 to TRBJ2-3; D unclear. Between the trimmed V and J ends, which lost 6 bases and 5 bases, there was a span of 15 bases. This CDR3 has 13 amino acids. Germline-derived CDR1 and CDR2 are DFQATT and SNEGSKA (reference sequence).

V usage is TRBV7-8 and J usage is TRBJ2-5, with 7 bases fitting TRBD2. The germline CDR1 and CDR2 sequences are SGHVS and FQNEAQ. The trim removed 4 bases at V and 3 bases at J, leaving 5 bases unmatched. This CDR3 is built from 14 residues. The CDR3, as DNA: TGTGCCAGCAGCTCTATAGCGGGTAAAGAGACCCAGTACTTC. It yields the protein CASSSIAGKETQYF.

This clonotype was seen a few times. This chain links TRBV3-1 with TRBJ2-1; 8 bases are a match to TRBD2. CDR3 length equals 14 residues. Losses at the gene ends were 5 bases for V and 4 bases for J; bases not matched to a gene: 4. Germline V gene sequence: CDR1 LGHDT, CDR2 YNNKEL (reference sequence). CDR3 sequence: CASSDSGAYNEQFF. CDR3 DNA sequence: TGTGCCAGCAGCGATAGCGGGGCATACAATGAGCAGTTCTTC.

The chain combines TRBV5-8 with TRBJ1-1, with D unresolved. Germline loops: CDR1 SGHTS, CDR2 YDEGEE. The V end was cut by 0 bases, the J end by 12 bases, with 15 bases between. The CDR3 sequence is 13 residues long. Here the CDR3 DNA reads TGTGCCAGCAGCTTGGTAGGGATGGGTGAGACTTTCTTT. Its protein is CASSLVGMGETFF.

The rearrangement uses TRBV5-1 and TRBJ1-1; D may be TRBD1 (6 bases). CDR1 and CDR2 from the germline V gene are SGHRS and YFSETQ. The CDR3 is made up of 14 amino acids. V was clipped by 2 bases and J by 1 base, with 9 bases between them. CDR3 residues: CASSFGGANTEAFF. Written as DNA, the CDR3 is TGCGCCAGCAGCTTCGGGGGGGCGAACACTGAAGCTTTCTTT.

This clonotype has a handful of counts. This rearrangement joins TRBV7-9 to TRBJ1-4, with D perhaps matching TRBD1 (5 bases). The CDR3 consists of 13 residues. Germline values: CDR1 SEHNR, CDR2 FQNEAQ (reference sequence). Trimming shortened V by 8 bases and J by 4 bases, and 11 bases separated the two germline ends. The CDR3 sequence: CASAGDLNEKLFF. As DNA, the CDR3 is TGTGCCAGCGCGGGGGACCTTAATGAAAAACTGTTTTTT.

The chain couples TRBV11-2 to TRBJ2-5, with D perhaps matching TRBD2 (6 bases). The length of the CDR3 is 14 residues. In germline, CDR1 is SGHAT, CDR2 FQNNGV. V gave up 5 bases and J gave up 9 bases, with 19 bases separating them. This chain's CDR3 is CASSQTSHGLAQYF. CDR3 sequence (DNA): TGTGCCAGCAGCCAGACTAGTCACGGGTTGGCCCAGTACTTC.

On this clonotype: One junction end disagrees with the germline gene, perhaps due to a read error. This sequence joins TRBV6-1 and TRBJ2-5; tentatively, D is TRBD2 (5 bases). The germline V gene encodes CDR1 MNHNS and CDR2 SASEGT. CDR3 length: 16 amino acids. In nucleotides, the CDR3 is TGTGCCAGCGGTGAAAGTAAGATACCGGGACAAGAGACCCAGTACTTC. Translation gives CASGESKIPGQETQYF.

This clonotype was recorded a few times. The chain is built from TRBV28 and TRBJ1-2, with D unresolved. V shed 7 bases and J shed 3 bases, with 12 bases lying between them. The CDR3 is made up of 13 amino acids. The germline V gene has CDR1 MDHEN and CDR2 SYDVKM. CDR3: CASTYFRDYGYTF. The CDR3 DNA follows: TGTGCCAGCACATATTTCCGCGACTATGGCTACACCTTC.

V gene TRBV25-1 combines with J gene TRBJ1-2; 9 nucleotides agree with TRBD1. Germline loops: CDR1 MGHDK, CDR2 SYGVNS. The CDR3 length is 15 residues. Trimming at V came to 1 base and at J to 2 bases, leaving 2 bases not matched to a gene. The DNA of the CDR3 is TGTGCCAGCAGTGAATTTGGGACAGGGAACTATGGCTACACCTTC. The encoded protein is CASSEFGTGNYGYTF.

This clonotype was detected once. In nucleotides, the CDR3 is TGTGCCAGCAGCACCGGGGGGCTCCCCGCAGATACGCAGTATTTT. Its translation: CASSTGGLPADTQYF. This sequence joins TRBV7-2 and TRBJ2-3; perhaps TRBD2 as D (7 bases). CDR1 SGHTA and CDR2 FQGNSA come from the germline V gene. CDR3 length: 15 residues. Trimming removed 5 bases at V and 4 bases at J, with 16 bases between.

In its sample, this clonotype was seen a few times. The rearrangement uses TRBV14 and TRBJ2-1, with D maybe TRBD1 (6 bases). V was trimmed by 1 base and J by 4 bases, leaving 11 bases between them. From germline, CDR1 is SGHDN and CDR2 FVKESK. This CDR3 has 15 amino acids. CDR3 nucleotide sequence: TGTGCCAGCAGCCAAGCCGGGACACCTTACAATGAGCAGTTCTTC. Translation: CASSQAGTPYNEQFF.

This clonotype has just a few counts. The chain uses TRBV6-5 and TRBJ2-3, with 11 positions matching TRBD2. CDR3 length equals 15 residues. Germline CDR1 reads MNHEY; CDR2 reads SVGAGI. V was clipped by 7 bases and J by 0 bases; unmatched bases: 3. For the CDR3, the DNA is TGTGCCAGCAACATAGCGGGGGGGAGCACAGATACGCAGTATTTT. As protein: CASNIAGGSTDTQYF.

This clonotype has a handful of counts. The chain joins TRBV7-2 to TRBJ2-7; D may be TRBD1 or TRBD2 (5 bases each). Trimming removed 1 base from V and 0 bases from J, with 16 bases in between. The germline CDR1 and CDR2 sequences are SGHTA and FQGNSA. The CDR3 length is 17 residues. The CDR3 protein is CASSLGGSRPLSYEQYF. CDR3 nucleotide sequence: TGTGCCAGCAGCTTAGGGGGGTCCAGGCCTCTCTCCTACGAGCAGTACTTC. The full variable domain, rest sourced from reference TRBV7-2 and TRBJ2-7, is GAGVSQSPSNKVTEKGKDVELRCDPISGHTALYWYRQSLGQGLEFLIYFQGNSAPDKSGLPSDRFSAERTGGSVSTLTIQRTQQEDSAVYLCASSLGGSRPLSYEQYFGPGTRLTVT.

This clonotype was detected a few times. This rearrangement joins TRBV27 to TRBJ2-7, with TRBD1 matching over 7 bases. Per germline, CDR1 MNHEY and CDR2 SMNVEV (reference sequence). The CDR3 has 14 residues. After removal of 5 bases from V and 9 bases from J, the junction contained 13 bases not matched to a gene. CDR3 nucleotides: TGTGCCAGCAGTGGATTGGGGACAGTTCGGGTGCAGTACTTC. Translation: CASSGLGTVRVQYF.

This clonotype was recorded a few times. The rearrangement uses TRBV7-9 and TRBJ2-7; D gene ambiguous. Per the germline V gene, CDR1 is SEHNR and CDR2 is FQNEAQ (reference sequence). The V gene lost 7 bases and the J gene lost 0 bases, with 16 bases spanning the gap. This CDR3 has 15 residues. CDR3 sequence (DNA): TGTGCCAGCACCCCCCGAGATTTTAACTCCTACGAGCAGTACTTC. Its translation: CASTPRDFNSYEQYF.

J is TRBJ2-2 and V is TRBV4-1; weak D call: TRBD2 (5 bases). The CDR3 sequence is 16 residues long. From germline, CDR1 is MGHRA and CDR2 YSYEKL. The V gene lost 0 bases and the J gene lost 4 bases, with 12 bases spanning the gap. This CDR3 is CASSQDRGPVTGELFF. The CDR3 nucleotides are TGCGCCAGCAGCCAAGATCGCGGGCCGGTCACCGGGGAGCTGTTTTTT.

The V and J genes are TRBV6-2 or TRBV6-3 and TRBJ2-7, with TRBD1 matching over 9 bases. The CDR3 consists of 15 residues. The junction had 8 bases not matched to a gene; V was cut back by 6 bases and J by 2 bases. Germline V gives CDR1 MNHEY, CDR2 SVGEGT. The CDR3, as DNA: TGTGCCAGCAGCCGGACAGGGGTACCAACCTACGAGCAGTACTTC. It yields the protein CASSRTGVPTYEQYF.

In this sample, this clonotype turned up a few times. V is TRBV12-3 or TRBV12-4 and J is TRBJ2-3; D perhaps matches TRBD1 (5 bases). This CDR3 region has 16 residues. V dropped 6 bases and J dropped 2 bases, with 18 bases sitting between them. The CDR3 bases are TGTGCCAGCAGCAGTCGAGACAGTCTCCTCACAGATACGCAGTATTTT. Amino acids: CASSSRDSLLTDTQYF.

CDR3 sequence reads: CASSVARQGLTSGANVLTF. The CDR3, as DNA: TGTGCCAGCAGCGTAGCTAGACAGGGGCTTACCTCTGGGGCCAACGTCCTGACTTTC. The chain recombines TRBV9 with TRBJ2-6; TRBD1 aligns across 8 bases. After removal of 0 bases from V and 0 bases from J, the junction contained 8 bases not matched to a gene. Germline loops: CDR1 SGDLS, CDR2 YYNGEE. The CDR3 is 19 residues long. Full variable domain (missing parts from reference TRBV9 and TRBJ2-6): DSGVTQTPKHLITATGQRVTLRCSPRSGDLSVYWYQQSLDQGLQFLIQYYNGEERAKGNILERFSAQQFPDLHSELNLSSLELGDSALYFCASSVARQGLTSGANVLTFGAGSRLTVL.

V is TRBV19 and J is TRBJ2-7, with D perhaps TRBD1 or TRBD2 (5 bases each). Germline CDR1 reads LNHDA; CDR2 reads SQIVND (reference sequence). The CDR3 length is 13 residues. Deletions cut 10 bases from V and 1 base from J, with 14 bases between. This chain's CDR3 is CATWDGGSYEQYF. The CDR3 DNA is TGTGCCACCTGGGACGGTGGGTCCTACGAGCAGTACTTC.

Remarks on this clonotype: One end of the junction does not line up with germline, which may come from a read error. The gene calls are TRBV9 and TRBJ1-2; TRBD1 is a possible D gene (5 bases). CDR3 size: 14 residues. Germline V gene sequence: CDR1 SGDLS, CDR2 YYNGEE. CDR3 in DNA: TGTGCCAGCAGCGTAGATGAGGGGAACTATGGCTGCACCTTC. Residues: CASSVDEGNYGCTF.

This clonotype was counted between two and nine times. The chain combines TRBV6-7 with TRBJ2-4; D may be TRBD2 (6 bases). TRBV6-7 is given ORF status, its function remaining uncertain. The CDR3 is made up of 17 amino acids. Trimming took 0 bases from V and 0 from J, leaving 12 bases between them. The CDR3 reads CASSYSCPGLAKNIQYF. CDR3 DNA: TGTGCCAGCAGTTACTCGTGTCCGGGACTAGCCAAAAACATTCAGTACTTC.

The chain combines TRBV7-6 with TRBJ2-5, with 14 bases matching TRBD2. The CDR3 consists of 16 residues. Germline V gene data show CDR1 as SGHVS and CDR2 as FNYEAQ. V lost 7 bases, J lost 4 bases, and 8 bases stayed unmatched. In DNA form, the CDR3 reads TGTGCCAGCACCTGGACTAGCGGGGGGAGGATAGAGACCCAGTACTTC. Protein sequence: CASTWTSGGRIETQYF.

The rearrangement uses TRBV20-1 and TRBJ2-7; D is unresolved. Germline V gives CDR1 DFQATT, CDR2 SNEGSKA (reference sequence). CDR3 size: 11 residues. The V end was cut by 3 bases, the J end by 4 bases, with 7 bases between. As DNA, the CDR3 is TGCAGTGCTAGGCTGACATACGAGCAGTACTTC. This codes for CSARLTYEQYF.

The V and J genes are TRBV7-9 and TRBJ2-3; weak D call: TRBD2 (6 bases). The CDR3 loop spans 16 amino acids. Germline values: CDR1 SEHNR, CDR2 FQNEAQ (reference sequence). Between the trimmed V and J ends, which lost 1 base and 10 bases, there was a span of 21 bases. The CDR3 DNA reads as TGTGCCAGCAGCTTAGTCGGGGGATCCCCCACATTTGCGCAGTATTTT. Translated, it gives CASSLVGGSPTFAQYF.

The rearrangement links TRBV12-5 to TRBJ2-1, with 11 bases fitting TRBD2. V gave up 1 base and J gave up 8 bases; unmatched junction bases: 7. Germline lookup yields CDR1 LGHNT and CDR2 FRNRAP. The CDR3 contains 16 residues. The CDR3 nucleotides read TGTGCTAGTGGTTTGGGACTAGCGGGGCCGACAGATGAGCAGTTCTTC. Its translation: CASGLGLAGPTDEQFF.

In this sample, this clonotype turned up a few times. The chain uses TRBV12-3 or TRBV12-4 and TRBJ2-7; TRBD1 aligns across 7 bases. The J segment lost 7 bases and the V segment lost 6 bases, leaving 15 bases of the junction unmatched. CDR3 size: 15 residues. This CDR3 is CASSQGTAPLEEQYF. CDR3 DNA sequence: TGTGCCAGCAGCCAGGGGACAGCCCCTCTAGAGGAGCAGTACTTC.

For this clonotype: This may stem from a read error, because a much larger clone lies one nucleotide away. The rearrangement uses TRBV6-1 and TRBJ1-2, with TRBD1 as a possible D gene (5 bases). V lost 7 bases to trimming and J lost 4 bases, with 16 bases between them. CDR1 is MNHNS and CDR2 is SASEGT in the germline V gene. The CDR3 runs to 14 residues. CDR3 nucleotides: TGTGCCAGCAAGGCGGACACCCGTAGCTATGGCTACACCTTC. Its translation: CASKADTRSYGYTF.

V is TRBV20-1 and J is TRBJ2-1; TRBD1 matches 8 bases. With V trimmed by 4 bases and J by 8 bases, 28 bases remained unmatched. Germline assignment: CDR1 DFQATT and CDR2 SNEGSKA (reference sequence). The CDR3 has 20 amino acids. CDR3 loop: CSATSHRGNYGGVSRDEQFF. CDR3 DNA: TGCAGTGCTACCTCCCACAGGGGGAACTACGGCGGGGTCTCAAGGGATGAGCAGTTCTTC.

The V gene is TRBV10-3, the J gene TRBJ1-4; D not resolved. Germline values: CDR1 ENHRY, CDR2 SYGVKD. Trimming removed 8 bases from V and 4 bases from J, with 11 bases in between. The CDR3 is made up of 13 amino acids. This CDR3 reads CAIAAYDNEKLFF. CDR3 nucleotide sequence: TGTGCCATCGCGGCCTATGATAATGAAAAACTGTTTTTT.